Sequencing of this T cell receptor beta chain was carried out in a study of identical twins. Study observations and caveats: Cross-sectional statistical analysis was relied on for the conclusions, without the same donors being followed. Invariant MAIT and iNKT cells may have partly biased zero-insertion analyses. Whereas memory repertoires showed no such difference, abundant cord blood beta clonotypes carried fewer insertions. Twin pairs' shared out-of-frame alpha sequences were enriched in low generation probability.

TCRdb passed the 5' RACE reads through MiXCR, listing each CDR3 protein once. The sample carries 1.5 million to 2 million distinct CDR3 sequences, under 35% recorded once. The CDR3 consists of 14 residues. Germline lookup yields CDR1 SNHLY and CDR2 FYNNEI. Trimming took 6 bases from V and 4 from J; bases not matched to a gene: 5. About this clonotype: The antigen remains unidentified.

This TCR derives from a newborn girl in good health. Sequenced material: cord blood. V gene TRBV2 combines with J gene TRBJ2-3; 9 nucleotides agree with TRBD1. CDR3 coding DNA: TGTGCCAGCAGGGGGACAGGGAGGTCAGATACGCAGTATTTT. It yields the protein CASRGTGRSDTQYF.